This T cell receptor (beta chain) was found in a study of blood T cells in healthy people across ages. PCR was performed a second time for about 6 to 11 cycles using a sample-barcoded 5' primer and a J-beta primer mix. Every single cDNA molecule received a tag from a template-switch adaptor with 12 random nucleotides. TCRdb passed the 5' RACE reads through MiXCR, listing each CDR3 protein once. Of 780,000 or so distinct CDR3 sequences in the sample, roughly 50% were seen once. The V gene's germline CDR1 is MNHEY and CDR2 SVGAGI. This CDR3 is 17 amino acids long. V lost 1 base and J lost 4; bases outside the gene matches: 7. Total RNA, at least 5 micrograms per sample, was extracted from PBMCs.

The sequence derives from a man in his forties in good health. The sample was blood. The rearrangement uses TRBV6-5 and TRBJ2-2, with 9 bases matching TRBD1. The CDR3: CASSYFWDRAGTGELFF. The CDR3 DNA follows: TGTGCCAGCAGTTACTTTTGGGACAGGGCGGGCACCGGGGAGCTGTTTTTT.